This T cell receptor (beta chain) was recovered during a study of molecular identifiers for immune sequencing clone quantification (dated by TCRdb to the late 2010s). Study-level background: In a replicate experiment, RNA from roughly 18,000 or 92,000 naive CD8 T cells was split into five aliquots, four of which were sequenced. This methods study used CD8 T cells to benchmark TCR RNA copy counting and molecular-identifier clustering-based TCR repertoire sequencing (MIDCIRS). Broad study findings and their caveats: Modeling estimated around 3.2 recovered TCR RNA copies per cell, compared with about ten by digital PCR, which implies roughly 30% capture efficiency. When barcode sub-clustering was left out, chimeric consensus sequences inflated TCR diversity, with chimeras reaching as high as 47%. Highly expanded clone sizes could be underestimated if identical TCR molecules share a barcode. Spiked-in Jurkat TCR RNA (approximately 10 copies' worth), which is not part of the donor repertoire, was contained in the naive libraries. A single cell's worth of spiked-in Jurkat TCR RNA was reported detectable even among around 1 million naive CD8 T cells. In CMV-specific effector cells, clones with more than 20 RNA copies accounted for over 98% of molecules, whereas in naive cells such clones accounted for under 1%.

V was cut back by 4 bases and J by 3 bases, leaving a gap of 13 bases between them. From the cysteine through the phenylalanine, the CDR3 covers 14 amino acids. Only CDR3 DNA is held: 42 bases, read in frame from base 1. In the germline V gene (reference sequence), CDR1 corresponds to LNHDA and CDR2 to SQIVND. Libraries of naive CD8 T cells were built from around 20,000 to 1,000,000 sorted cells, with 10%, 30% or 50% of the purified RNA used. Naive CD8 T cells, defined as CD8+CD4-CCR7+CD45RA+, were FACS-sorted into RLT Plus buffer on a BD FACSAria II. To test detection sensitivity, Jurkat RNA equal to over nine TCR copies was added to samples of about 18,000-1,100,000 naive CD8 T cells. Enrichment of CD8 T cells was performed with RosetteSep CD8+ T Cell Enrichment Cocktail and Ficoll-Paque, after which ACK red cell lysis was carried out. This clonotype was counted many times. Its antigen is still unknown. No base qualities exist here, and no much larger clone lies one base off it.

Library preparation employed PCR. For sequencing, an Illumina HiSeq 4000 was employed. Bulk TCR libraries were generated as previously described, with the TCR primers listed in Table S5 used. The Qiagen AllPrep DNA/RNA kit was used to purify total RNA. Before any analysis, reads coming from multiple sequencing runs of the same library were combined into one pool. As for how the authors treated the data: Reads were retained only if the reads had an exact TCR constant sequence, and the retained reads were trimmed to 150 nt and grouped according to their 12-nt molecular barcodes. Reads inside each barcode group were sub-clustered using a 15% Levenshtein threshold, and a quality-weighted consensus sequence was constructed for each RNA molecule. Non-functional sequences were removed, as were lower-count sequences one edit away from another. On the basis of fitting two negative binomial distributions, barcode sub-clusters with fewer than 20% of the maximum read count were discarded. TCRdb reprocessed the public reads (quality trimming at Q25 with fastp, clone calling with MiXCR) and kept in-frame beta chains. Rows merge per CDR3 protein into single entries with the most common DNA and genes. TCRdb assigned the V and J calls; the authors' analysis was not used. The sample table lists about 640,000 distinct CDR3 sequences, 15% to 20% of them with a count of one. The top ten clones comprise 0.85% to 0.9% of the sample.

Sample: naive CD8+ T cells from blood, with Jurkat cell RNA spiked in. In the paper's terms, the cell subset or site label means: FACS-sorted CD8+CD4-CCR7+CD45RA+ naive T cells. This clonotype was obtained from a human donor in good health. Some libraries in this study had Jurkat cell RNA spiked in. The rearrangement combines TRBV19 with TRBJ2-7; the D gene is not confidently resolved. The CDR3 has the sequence CASSTRILGYEQYF. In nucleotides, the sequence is TGTGCCAGTAGTACCAGGATACTCGGCTACGAGCAGTACTTC.